These 20 T cell receptor beta chains originate from one sample sequenced in a study of blood T cell repertoires in COVID-19 (dated by TCRdb to 2018 to 2020). Preparation of the library involved the immunoSEQ multiplex PCR assay. In TCRdb, the immuneACCESS table is reduced to in-frame sequences with V and J assigned. These tables do not hold every clone; where another copy was compared, an unresolved V gene accounts for under half, and the others remain unexplained. This sample has approximately 50,000 clones in its table, and 70% to 85% of those were observed once. The ten largest clones take up 20% to 30% of the sample. The material sequenced was peripheral blood. The receptor source for this set is a man in his 70s with acute or convalescent COVID-19.

The V call is TRBV9, the J call TRBJ2-7; 13 positions agree with TRBD2. This CDR3 has 15 amino acids. Germline lookup yields CDR1 SGDLS and CDR2 YYNGEE. Trimming at V came to 0 bases and at J to 7 bases, leaving 4 bases not matched to a gene. The CDR3 loop reads CASSVGTSGRGEQYF. The CDR3 DNA sequence: TGTGCCAGCAGCGTAGGGACTAGCGGGAGAGGGGAGCAGTACTTC. The whole variable domain, filled in from reference TRBV9 and TRBJ2-7, reads DSGVTQTPKHLITATGQRVTLRCSPRSGDLSVYWYQQSLDQGLQFLIQYYNGEERAKGNILERFSAQQFPDLHSELNLSSLELGDSALYFCASSVGTSGRGEQYFGPGTRLTVT.

This clone came up once. The chain combines TRBV6-5 with TRBJ1-4, with 12 bases fitting TRBD1. Trimming at V came to 6 bases and at J to 8 bases, leaving 7 bases not matched to a gene. CDR1 is MNHEY and CDR2 is SVGAGI in the germline V gene. The CDR3 is 15 residues long. The CDR3 bases are TGTGCCAGCAGCTCAACCGGGACAGGGGGCGAAAAACTGTTTTTT. Its translation: CASSSTGTGGEKLFF.

The gene calls are TRBV19 and TRBJ1-1, with D perhaps matching TRBD1 (6 bases). The CDR3 length is 13 residues. The V gene's germline CDR1 is LNHDA and CDR2 SQIVND (reference sequence). Trimming stripped 5 bases from V and 1 base from J, with 8 bases between. The CDR3 DNA follows: TGTGCCAGTAGTTCACAGGGGAACACTGAAGCTTTCTTT. This sequence encodes CASSSQGNTEAFF.

V usage is TRBV6-2 or TRBV6-3 and J usage is TRBJ2-3; perhaps TRBD2 as D (6 bases). This CDR3 comprises 16 residues. Trimming took off 1 base at V and 4 bases at J, with 15 bases between the two ends. From germline, CDR1 is MNHEY and CDR2 SVGEGT. CDR3 DNA: TGTGCCAGCAGTTACTTAAAGCGGGTCAAGGCAGATACGCAGTATTTT. Translated: CASSYLKRVKADTQYF.

The chain links TRBV28 to TRBJ2-2; D remains ambiguous. The germline V and J ends were trimmed by 6 bases and 0 bases, with 14 bases remaining between them. The CDR3 loop spans 16 amino acids. The V gene's germline CDR1 is MDHEN and CDR2 SYDVKM. The chain's CDR3 is CASSPLGTPNTGELFF. The CDR3 nucleotides are TGTGCCAGCAGCCCCCTTGGCACCCCGAACACCGGGGAGCTGTTTTTT.

The chain employs TRBV2 and TRBJ2-2, with 8 positions matching TRBD2. The CDR3 is made up of 13 amino acids. J was trimmed by 5 bases and V by 8 bases; bases with no gene match: 4. Germline lookup yields CDR1 SNHLY and CDR2 FYNNEI. The CDR3 sequence is CASASGGTGELFF. The DNA of the CDR3 is TGTGCCAGCGCGAGCGGGGGAACCGGGGAGCTGTTTTTT.

The rearrangement uses TRBV12-5 and TRBJ2-7; no clear D gene. With 5 bases removed from V and 7 bases from J, the gap between germline ends came to 12 bases. There are 12 residues in the CDR3. Per germline, CDR1 LGHNT and CDR2 FRNRAP. The CDR3 loop reads CASGRLVVEQYF. In DNA form, the CDR3 reads TGTGCTAGTGGTCGACTGGTCGTTGAGCAGTACTTC.

The chain employs TRBV24-1 and TRBJ2-3, with D possibly matching TRBD2 (6 bases). There are 13 residues in the CDR3. Per germline, CDR1 KGHDR and CDR2 SFDVKD. V lost 5 bases, J lost 3 bases, and 8 bases lay in between. CDR3 region: CATSAGSTDTQYF. The CDR3 region has the DNA TGTGCCACCAGTGCCGGGAGTACAGATACGCAGTATTTT.

This sequence joins TRBV5-1 and TRBJ2-3, with unresolved D. The length of the CDR3 is 15 residues. The V and J ends lost 0 bases and 5 bases respectively, with 13 bases between them. Germline assignment: CDR1 SGHRS and CDR2 YFSETQ. CDR3 region: CASSLARLEKDTQYF. CDR3 in DNA: TGCGCCAGCAGCTTGGCAAGGCTAGAAAAAGATACGCAGTATTTT.

The chain links TRBV7-8 to TRBJ1-4; TRBD1 matches 11 bases. CDR1 and CDR2 from the germline V gene are SGHVS and FQNEAQ. There are 14 residues in the CDR3. The trim removed 5 bases at V and 10 bases at J, leaving 6 bases unmatched. CDR3 sequence reads: CASSPGQGAVKLFF. The CDR3, as DNA: TGTGCCAGCAGCCCAGGACAGGGGGCTGTAAAACTGTTTTTT.

The genes are TRBV29-1 and TRBJ2-1, with D possibly being TRBD2 (6 bases). Between the trimmed V and J ends, which lost 3 bases and 7 bases, there was a span of 13 bases. Germline V CDR1 and CDR2: SQVTM, ANQGSEA. The CDR3 runs 13 residues. CDR3 bases: TGCAGCGTTGATACCCGACTAGGTAATGAGCAGTTCTTC. This encodes CSVDTRLGNEQFF.

The J gene is TRBJ2-3, the V gene TRBV24-1; weak D call: TRBD2 (6 bases). The CDR3 is 13 amino acids. Trimming pared 6 bases from V and 2 bases from J, leaving 8 bases between. The V gene's germline CDR1 is KGHDR and CDR2 SFDVKD. CDR3 bases: TGTGCCACCAGTCCGGGACTCACAGATACGCAGTATTTT. Amino acid sequence: CATSPGLTDTQYF.

V and J are TRBV30 and TRBJ2-5, with D perhaps matching TRBD2 (5 bases). V lost 5 bases and J lost 5, with 18 bases in between. The CDR3 has 14 amino acids. Germline V gives CDR1 GTSNPN, CDR2 SVGIG (reference sequence). CDR3 DNA sequence: TGTGCCTGGGAGCGTCGAGGGCCAGTGGAGACCCAGTACTTC. Translation: CAWERRGPVETQYF.

The rearrangement uses TRBV3-1 (or the pseudogene TRBV3-2) and TRBJ1-2; no firm D call. V was cut by 1 base and J by 2 bases, with 11 bases left in between. Germline V gene data show CDR1 as LGHDT and CDR2 as YNNKEL (reference sequence). The CDR3 is 15 residues long. CDR3 DNA sequence: TGTGCCAGCAGCCAAGGGGGAGGGTTCAACTATGGCTACACCTTC. Protein product: CASSQGGGFNYGYTF.

The rearrangement uses TRBV3-1 (or the pseudogene TRBV3-2) and TRBJ1-5; 7 nucleotides align to TRBD1. The CDR3 is 14 residues long. Germline V gives CDR1 LGHDT, CDR2 YNNKEL (reference sequence). V trimming: 8 bases; J trimming: 2 bases; junction bases outside the gene matches: 6. CDR3 in amino acids: CASQQGQGNQPQHF. The CDR3 coding sequence is TGTGCCAGCCAGCAAGGACAGGGCAATCAGCCCCAGCATTTT.

This sequence joins TRBV5-6 and TRBJ1-5; 11 bases align to TRBD1. From germline, CDR1 is SGHDT and CDR2 YYEEEE. Trimming at V came to 0 bases and at J to 4 bases, leaving 3 bases not matched to a gene. The CDR3 runs to 16 residues. The CDR3 sequence: CASSLAGTGGNQPQHF. In DNA form, the CDR3 reads TGTGCCAGCAGCTTGGCGGGGACAGGGGGTAATCAGCCCCAGCATTTT. Full variable domain (missing parts from reference TRBV5-6 and TRBJ1-5): DAGVTQSPTHLIKTRGQQVTLRCSPKSGHDTVSWYQQALGQGPQFIFQYYEEEERQRGNFPDRFSGHQFPNYSSELNVNALLLGDSALYLCASSLAGTGGNQPQHFGDGTRLSIL.

The chain recombines TRBV28 with TRBJ1-2; 7 bases fit TRBD1. Unmatched junction bases numbered 4, after V lost 1 base and J lost 2 bases. There are 15 residues in the CDR3. From germline, CDR1 is MDHEN and CDR2 SYDVKM. CDR3 amino acids: CASSLLGTENYGYTF. CDR3 sequence (DNA): TGTGCCAGCAGTTTATTAGGGACAGAGAACTATGGCTACACCTTC.

The rearrangement uses TRBV6-5 and TRBJ1-4; D may be TRBD1 (5 bases). The CDR3 consists of 15 residues. Trimming stripped 5 bases from V and 7 bases from J, with 17 bases between. Germline CDR1 reads MNHEY; CDR2 reads SVGAGI. CDR3 residues: CASSLRTRSFEKLFF. CDR3 sequence (DNA): TGTGCCAGCAGTCTACGGACAAGAAGCTTTGAAAAACTGTTTTTT.

The chain uses TRBV19 and TRBJ2-7; D may be TRBD2 (5 bases). Germline V lookup: CDR1 LNHDA, CDR2 SQIVND (reference sequence). Trimming took 5 bases from V and 3 from J, leaving 14 bases between them. The CDR3 sequence is 14 residues long. DNA of the CDR3: TGTGCCAGTAGTGGACTCGGGGTGGGCTACGAGCAGTACTTC. This encodes CASSGLGVGYEQYF.

The genes are TRBV5-1 and TRBJ1-1; 12 bases map to TRBD1. V gave up 4 bases and J gave up 4 bases; unmatched junction bases: 8. This CDR3 is built from 16 residues. Germline assignment: CDR1 SGHRS and CDR2 YFSETQ. CDR3 loop: CASSVAGTGGGTEAFF. In nucleotides, the CDR3 is TGCGCCAGCAGCGTCGCCGGGACAGGGGGCGGCACTGAAGCTTTCTTT.